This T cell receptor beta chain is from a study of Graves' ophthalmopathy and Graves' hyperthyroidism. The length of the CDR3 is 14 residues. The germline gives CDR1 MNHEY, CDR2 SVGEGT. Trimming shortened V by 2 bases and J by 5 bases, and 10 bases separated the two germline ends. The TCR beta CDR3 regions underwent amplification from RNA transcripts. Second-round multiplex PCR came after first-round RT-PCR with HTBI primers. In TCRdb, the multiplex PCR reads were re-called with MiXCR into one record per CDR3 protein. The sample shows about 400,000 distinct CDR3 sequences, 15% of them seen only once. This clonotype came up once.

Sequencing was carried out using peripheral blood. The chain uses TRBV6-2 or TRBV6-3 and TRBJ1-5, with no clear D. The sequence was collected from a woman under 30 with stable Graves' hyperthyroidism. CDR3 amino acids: CASSYGETYQPQHF. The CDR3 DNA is TGTGCCAGCAGTTACGGTGAGACCTATCAGCCCCAGCATTTT.